The TCR beta chain described here comes from a study of PD-1 blockade in classical Hodgkin lymphoma. At the level of the study: Nivolumab was administered to patients intravenously at 3 mg/kg every 2 weeks. Study results and limitations: TCR diversity at baseline was reported to be reduced in newly diagnosed patients relative to healthy donors. The authors excluded patients who started nivolumab under 1 year after ASCT. Unlike CD8+ TCR diversity, which did not rise significantly by C4D1, CD4+ TCR diversity did.

Relapses following autologous stem cell transplantation were seen in all patients, with brentuximab vedotin exposure varying. CD4+ T cells were purified from thawed PBMCs by magnetic negative selection. TCRdb's copy holds only in-frame clones and misses some; the assay was immunoSEQ multiplex PCR. The repertoire has some 35,000 clones, over 75% of them found once; the top ten carry around 0.21%. A note on this clone: Its target is not known.

Germline loops: CDR1 MNHNS, CDR2 SASEGT. The V and J ends lost 5 bases and 4 bases respectively, with 11 bases between them. The CDR3 is made up of 13 amino acids. The sequence came from a human donor with classical Hodgkin lymphoma. The gene calls are TRBV6-1 and TRBJ1-2; D is uncertain. Material: CD4+ T cells from blood, obtained at baseline. In DNA form, the CDR3 reads TGTGCCAGCAGTCCGGTATTTACCTATGGCTACACCTTC. It yields the protein CASSPVFTYGYTF.